Described below is a single T cell receptor (beta chain) sequence and its context. Its antigen remains unknown. The data are from a study of CD8 T cells in ankylosing spondylitis. The study, taken as a whole, reports: Blood from ankylosing spondylitis patients appeared to carry a characteristic roughly eight-variant TCR beta motif.

TCRdb reanalysed the 5' RACE reads using MiXCR and keeps one entry per CDR3 protein. The sample records a few hundred thousand distinct CDR3 sequences, over 9.5% being singletons. This clonotype was sampled from a male donor with ankylosing spondylitis. Sequencing was done on a sample of blood, either unsorted or a sorted T cell fraction (not recorded which).

The CDR3 loop is CASSQVGGPRKGNEQFF. Written as DNA, the CDR3 is TGTGCCAGCAGCCAAGTAGGGGGACCGCGGAAGGGTAATGAGCAGTTCTTC. V gene TRBV14 combines with J gene TRBJ2-1; TRBD1 might be the D (6 bases). Per germline, CDR1 SGHDN and CDR2 FVKESK. V gave up 1 base and J gave up 7 bases, with 20 bases separating them. CDR3 size: 17 residues.